The clone carrying this T cell receptor beta chain was recorded at least ten times. The record originates from a study of neurological immune-mediated disorders. Trimming took 0 bases from V and 0 from J, leaving 9 bases between them. Germline V gene lookup returns CDR1 MGHRA and CDR2 YSYEKL. This CDR3 spans 16 amino acids. Specified time point: technical triplicate 2. Every sequencing run drew on 15-18 subjects and yielded over 160 million TCR-beta sequences. TCRdb passed the 5' RACE reads through MiXCR, listing each CDR3 protein once. Of about 59,000 distinct CDR3 sequences listed, around 24% were seen once; the top ten hold 3.5% to 5.5%.

The material sequenced was PBMCs. The clonotype was recovered from a man aged 60-69 years with HTLV-1-associated myelopathy (HAM/TSP). The V gene is TRBV4-1, the J gene TRBJ2-1; D not resolved. CDR3 amino acids: CASSQESISSYNEQFF. DNA of the CDR3: TGCGCCAGCAGCCAAGAGTCTATTAGCTCCTACAATGAGCAGTTCTTC.